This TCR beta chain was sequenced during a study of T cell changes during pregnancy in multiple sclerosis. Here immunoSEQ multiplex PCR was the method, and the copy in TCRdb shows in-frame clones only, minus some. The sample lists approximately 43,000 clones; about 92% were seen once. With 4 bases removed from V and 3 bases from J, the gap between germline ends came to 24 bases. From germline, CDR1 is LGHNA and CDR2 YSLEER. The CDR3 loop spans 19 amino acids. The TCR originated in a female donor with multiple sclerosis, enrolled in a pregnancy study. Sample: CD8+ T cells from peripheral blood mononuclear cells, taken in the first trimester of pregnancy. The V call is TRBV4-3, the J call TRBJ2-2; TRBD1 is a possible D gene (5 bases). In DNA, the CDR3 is TGCGCCAGCAGCCCCGGACACTTGGGCTTAACGGTAGACACCGGGGAGCTGTTTTTT. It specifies CASSPGHLGLTVDTGELFF.